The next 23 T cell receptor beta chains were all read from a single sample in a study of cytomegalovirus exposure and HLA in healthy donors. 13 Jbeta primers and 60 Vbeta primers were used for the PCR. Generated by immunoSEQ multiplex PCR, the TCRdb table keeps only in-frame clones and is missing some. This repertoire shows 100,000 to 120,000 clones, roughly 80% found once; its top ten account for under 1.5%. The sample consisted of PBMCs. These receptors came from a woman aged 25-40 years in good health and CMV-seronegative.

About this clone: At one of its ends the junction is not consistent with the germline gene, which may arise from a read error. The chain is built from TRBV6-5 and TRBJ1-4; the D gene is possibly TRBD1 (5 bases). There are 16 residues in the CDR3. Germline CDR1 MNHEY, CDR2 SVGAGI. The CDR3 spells CASSYHSIGANEKLFF. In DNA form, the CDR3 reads TGTGCCAGCAGTTACCACTCGATAGGGGCTAACGAAAAACTGTTTTTT.

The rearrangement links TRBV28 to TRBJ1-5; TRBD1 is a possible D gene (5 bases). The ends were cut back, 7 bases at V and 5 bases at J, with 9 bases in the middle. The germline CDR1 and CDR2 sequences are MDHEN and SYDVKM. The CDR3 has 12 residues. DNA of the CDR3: TGTGCCAGCAATTGGGGGGATCAGCCCCAGCATTTT. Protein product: CASNWGDQPQHF.

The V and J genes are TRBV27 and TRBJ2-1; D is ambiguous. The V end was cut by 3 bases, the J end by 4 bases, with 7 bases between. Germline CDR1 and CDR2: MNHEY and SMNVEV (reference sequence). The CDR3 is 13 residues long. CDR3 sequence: CASSFSKYNEQFF. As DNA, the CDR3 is TGTGCCAGCAGTTTTTCAAAATACAATGAGCAGTTCTTC.

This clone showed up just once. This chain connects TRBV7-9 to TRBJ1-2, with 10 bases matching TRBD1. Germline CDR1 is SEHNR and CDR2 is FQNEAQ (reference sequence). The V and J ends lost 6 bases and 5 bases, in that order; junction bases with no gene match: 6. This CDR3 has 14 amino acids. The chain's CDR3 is CASREGQGKYGYTF. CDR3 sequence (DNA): TGTGCCAGCAGAGAGGGACAGGGGAAATATGGCTACACCTTC.

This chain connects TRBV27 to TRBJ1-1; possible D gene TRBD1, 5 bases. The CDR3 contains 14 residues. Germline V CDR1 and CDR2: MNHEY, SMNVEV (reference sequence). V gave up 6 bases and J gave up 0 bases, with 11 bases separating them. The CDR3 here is CASREKTVNTEAFF. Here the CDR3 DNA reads TGTGCCAGCAGGGAGAAGACAGTGAACACTGAAGCTTTCTTT.

The CDR3 loop is CASSYPGGTGELFF. In nucleotides, the CDR3 is TGTGCCAGCAGCTACCCAGGGGGCACCGGGGAGCTGTTTTTT. This chain joins TRBV7-8 and TRBJ2-2, with 7 nucleotides matching TRBD1. Trimming cost V 4 bases and J 4 bases; bases outside gene matches: 3. The CDR3 covers 14 residues. Germline CDR1 is SGHVS and CDR2 is FQNEAQ.

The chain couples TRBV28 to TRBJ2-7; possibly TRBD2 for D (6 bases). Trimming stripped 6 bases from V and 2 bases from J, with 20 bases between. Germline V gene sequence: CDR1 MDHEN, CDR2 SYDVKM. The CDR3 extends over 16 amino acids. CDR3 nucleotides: TGTGCCAGCAGCTTTTCCCTTTTGGGCGGGACCTACGAGCAGTACTTC. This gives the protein CASSFSLLGGTYEQYF.

The CDR3 DNA reads as TGTGCCAGCAGCTTTAGCGGGGGGATCGAATTTACGCAGTATTTT. It specifies CASSFSGGIEFTQYF. The gene calls are TRBV11-2 and TRBJ2-3, with TRBD2 matching 10 bases. Losses at the gene ends were 3 bases for V and 8 bases for J; bases not matched to a gene: 8. Germline CDR1 reads SGHAT; CDR2 reads FQNNGV. The CDR3 spans 15 residues.

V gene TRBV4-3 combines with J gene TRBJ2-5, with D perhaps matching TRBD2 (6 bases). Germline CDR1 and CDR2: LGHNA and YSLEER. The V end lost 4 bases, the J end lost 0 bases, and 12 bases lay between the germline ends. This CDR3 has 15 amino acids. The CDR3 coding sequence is TGCGCCAGCAGCCCCGCGCCGGGGGACCAAGAGACCCAGTACTTC. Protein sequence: CASSPAPGDQETQYF.

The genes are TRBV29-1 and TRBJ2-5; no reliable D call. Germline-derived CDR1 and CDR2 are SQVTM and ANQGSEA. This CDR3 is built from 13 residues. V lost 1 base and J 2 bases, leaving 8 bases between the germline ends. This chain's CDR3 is CSVEAVLQETQYF. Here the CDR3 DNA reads TGCAGCGTTGAAGCGGTCTTACAAGAGACCCAGTACTTC.

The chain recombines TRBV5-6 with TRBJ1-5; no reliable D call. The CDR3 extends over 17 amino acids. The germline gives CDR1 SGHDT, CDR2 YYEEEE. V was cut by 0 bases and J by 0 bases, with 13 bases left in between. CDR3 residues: CASSLAKFTTSNQPQHF. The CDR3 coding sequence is TGTGCCAGCAGCTTGGCCAAGTTTACTACTAGCAATCAGCCCCAGCATTTT.

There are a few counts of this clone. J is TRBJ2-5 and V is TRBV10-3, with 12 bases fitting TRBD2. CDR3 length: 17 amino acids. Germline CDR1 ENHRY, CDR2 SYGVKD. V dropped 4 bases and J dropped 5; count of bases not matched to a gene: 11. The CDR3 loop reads CAISGDLAGGDAETQYF. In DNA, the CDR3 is TGTGCCATCAGTGGGGACCTAGCGGGAGGGGATGCGGAGACCCAGTACTTC.

CDR3 nucleotide sequence: TGTGCCACAAACCACAGAACGGACAGAAAACCCCCTAATCAGCCCCAGCATTTT. It specifies CATNHRTDRKPPNQPQHF. The V and J genes are TRBV28 and TRBJ1-5; TRBD1 is a possible D gene (6 bases). From germline, CDR1 is MDHEN and CDR2 SYDVKM. Trimming stripped 10 bases from V and 4 bases from J, with 29 bases between. This CDR3 comprises 18 residues. Variable domain in full (rest from reference TRBV28 and TRBJ1-5): DVKVTQSSRYLVKRTGEKVFLECVQDMDHENMFWYRQDPGLGLRLIYFSYDVKMKEKGDIPEGYSVSREKKERFSLILESASTNQTSMYLCATNHRTDRKPPNQPQHFGDGTRLSIL.

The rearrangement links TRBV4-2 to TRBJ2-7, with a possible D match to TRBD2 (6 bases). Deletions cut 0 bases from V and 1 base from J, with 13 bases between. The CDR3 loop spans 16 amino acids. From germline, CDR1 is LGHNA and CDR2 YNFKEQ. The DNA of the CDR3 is TGTGCCAGCAGCCAAGAGATCGGGACTCCTTCCTACGAGCAGTACTTC. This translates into CASSQEIGTPSYEQYF.

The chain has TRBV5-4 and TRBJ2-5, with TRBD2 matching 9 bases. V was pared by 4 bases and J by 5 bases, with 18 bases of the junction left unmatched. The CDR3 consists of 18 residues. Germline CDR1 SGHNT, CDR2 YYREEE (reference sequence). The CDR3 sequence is CASSAGTSRSLLGETQYF. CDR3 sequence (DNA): TGTGCCAGCAGCGCCGGGACTAGCAGATCCCTCTTGGGGGAGACCCAGTACTTC.

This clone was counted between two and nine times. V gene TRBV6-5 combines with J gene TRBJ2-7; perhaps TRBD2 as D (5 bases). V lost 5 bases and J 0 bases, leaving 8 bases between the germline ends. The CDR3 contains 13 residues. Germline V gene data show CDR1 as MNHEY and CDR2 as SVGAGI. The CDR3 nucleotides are TGTGCCAGCAGTCACCGGGGCTCCTACGAGCAGTACTTC. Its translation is CASSHRGSYEQYF.

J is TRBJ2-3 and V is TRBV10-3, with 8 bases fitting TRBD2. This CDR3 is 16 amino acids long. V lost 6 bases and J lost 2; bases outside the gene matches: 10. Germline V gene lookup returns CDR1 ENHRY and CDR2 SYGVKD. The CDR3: CAISSGEAGATDTQYF. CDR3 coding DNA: TGTGCCATCAGCTCCGGGGAAGCGGGAGCCACAGATACGCAGTATTTT.

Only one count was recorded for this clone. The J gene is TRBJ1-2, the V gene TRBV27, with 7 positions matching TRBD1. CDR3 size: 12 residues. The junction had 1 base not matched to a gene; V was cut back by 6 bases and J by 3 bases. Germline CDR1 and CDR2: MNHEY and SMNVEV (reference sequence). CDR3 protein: CASRGQHYGYTF. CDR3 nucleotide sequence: TGTGCCAGCAGGGGACAGCACTATGGCTACACCTTC.

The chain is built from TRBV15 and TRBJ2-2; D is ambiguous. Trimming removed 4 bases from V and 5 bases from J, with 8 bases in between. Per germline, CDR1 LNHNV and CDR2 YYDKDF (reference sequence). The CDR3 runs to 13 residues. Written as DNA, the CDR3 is TGTGCCACCAGCAACGAGAGAACCGGGGAGCTGTTTTTT. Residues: CATSNERTGELFF.

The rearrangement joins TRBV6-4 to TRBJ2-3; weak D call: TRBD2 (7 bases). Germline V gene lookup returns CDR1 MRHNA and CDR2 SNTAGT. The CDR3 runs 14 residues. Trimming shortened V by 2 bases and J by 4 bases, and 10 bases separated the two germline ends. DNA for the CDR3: TGTGCCAGCAGTGACGGGGAGGGGGCAGATACGCAGTATTTT. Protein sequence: CASSDGEGADTQYF.

CDR3 in amino acids: CASSQEVVAGGWASDTQYF. Written as DNA, the CDR3 is TGTGCCAGCAGCCAAGAAGTAGTAGCGGGAGGGTGGGCTTCAGATACGCAGTATTTT. This chain joins TRBV4-2 and TRBJ2-3, with 11 positions matching TRBD2. CDR3 size: 19 residues. CDR1 is LGHNA and CDR2 is YNFKEQ in the germline V gene. Trimming at V came to 0 bases and at J to 4 bases, leaving 12 bases not matched to a gene.

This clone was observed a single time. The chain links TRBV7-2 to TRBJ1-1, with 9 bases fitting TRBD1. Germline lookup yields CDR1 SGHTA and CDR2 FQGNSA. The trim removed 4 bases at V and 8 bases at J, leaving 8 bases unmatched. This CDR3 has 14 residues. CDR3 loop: CASSYGRGTGEAFF. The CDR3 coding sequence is TGTGCCAGCAGCTACGGAAGAGGGACAGGGGAAGCTTTCTTT.

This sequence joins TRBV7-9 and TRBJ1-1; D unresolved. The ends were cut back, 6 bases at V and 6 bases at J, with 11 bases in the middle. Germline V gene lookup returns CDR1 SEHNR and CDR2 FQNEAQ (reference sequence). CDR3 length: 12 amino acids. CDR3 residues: CASRRRISEAFF. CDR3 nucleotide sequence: TGTGCCAGCAGGCGCAGGATCTCTGAAGCTTTCTTT.